The TCR beta chain under discussion was sequenced for a study of cytomegalovirus exposure and HLA in healthy donors. Clones were read by immunoSEQ multiplex PCR, and TCRdb kept only the in-frame ones, dropping some. The sample yields about 170,000 clones, about 83% seen once. Points on this clone: The antigen is not known.

General study findings and limits: Using the classifier, cytomegalovirus status was reportedly diagnosed with high specificity and sensitivity. In vitro, three CMV-associated chains proved specific for CMV antigens. Researchers catalogued around 150 TCR beta chains as cytomegalovirus-associated.

V gave up 1 base and J gave up 4 bases; unmatched junction bases: 10. CDR1 is SEHNR, CDR2 FQNEAQ, per germline (reference sequence). CDR3 length equals 16 residues. Separation from the roughly 670-subject first cohort characterized the approximately 130-subject validation cohort, to which the donors belonged. The chain combines TRBV7-9 with TRBJ2-7, with 7 bases that match TRBD1. Sequencing was carried out using PBMCs. The receptor was isolated from a woman aged 25 to 39 in good health and CMV-seronegative. The CDR3 coding sequence is TGTGCCAGCAGCTTAGGACCGGGACAGTCTTGGTACGAGCAGTACTTC. This translates into CASSLGPGQSWYEQYF. The full variable domain, completed using reference TRBV7-9 and TRBJ2-7, is DTGVSQNPRHKITKRGQNVTFRCDPISEHNRLYWYRQTLGQGPEFLTYFQNEAQLEKSRLLSDRFSAERPKGSFSTLEIQRTEQGDSAMYLCASSLGPGQSWYEQYFGPGTRLTVT.